Sequencing of this T cell receptor beta chain was carried out in a study of T cells after yellow fever vaccination. V was clipped by 3 bases and J by 7 bases, with 9 bases between them. The CDR3 runs 13 residues. This clonotype was picked up a small number of times. Using its own MiXCR run on the 5' RACE reads, TCRdb lists one record per CDR3 protein. The sample includes a few hundred thousand distinct CDR3 sequences, 17% seen only once; the top ten take 17%. The source material was PBMCs, sampled about 5 days after the first yellow fever vaccination. The chain recombines TRBV12-3 or TRBV12-4 with TRBJ2-2; D not certain. This clonotype was obtained from a man between 18 and 35 years old who received the YFV17D yellow fever vaccine. The CDR3 DNA sequence: TGTGCCAGCAGTTTCCGCGATGGCGGGGAGCTGTTTTTT. Translation: CASSFRDGGELFF.